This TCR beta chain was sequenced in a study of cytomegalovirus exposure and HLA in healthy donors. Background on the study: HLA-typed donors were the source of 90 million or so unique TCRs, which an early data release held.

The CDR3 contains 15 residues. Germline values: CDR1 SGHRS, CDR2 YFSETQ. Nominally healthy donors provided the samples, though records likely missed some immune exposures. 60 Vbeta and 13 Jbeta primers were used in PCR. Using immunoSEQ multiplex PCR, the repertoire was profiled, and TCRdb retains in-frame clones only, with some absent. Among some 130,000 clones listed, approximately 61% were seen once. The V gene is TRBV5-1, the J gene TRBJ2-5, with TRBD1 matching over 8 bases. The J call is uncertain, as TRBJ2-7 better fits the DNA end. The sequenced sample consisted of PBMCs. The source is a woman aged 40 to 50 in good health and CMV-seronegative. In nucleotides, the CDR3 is TGCGCCAGCAGCTCACAAGGGACAGGAAACGCCGAGCAGTACTTC. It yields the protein CASSSQGTGNAEQYF.